This T cell receptor (beta chain) was retrieved from a study of blood T cell repertoires in COVID-19. Germline V gene lookup returns CDR1 GTSNPN and CDR2 SVGIG (reference sequence). V lost 1 base and J 7 bases, leaving 19 bases between the germline ends. The CDR3 loop spans 15 amino acids. Method: immunoSEQ multiplex PCR; TCRdb's copy keeps in-frame clones and lacks some. The table has about 50,000 clones, more than 80% seen once. Specimen: peripheral blood. The origin of this receptor is a human donor in a cohort sampled during active COVID-19. The V and J genes are TRBV30 and TRBJ1-2; possible D gene TRBD1, 5 bases. DNA for the CDR3: TGTGCCTGGAGTGGGACCTCGGGGGTTACAGGTGGCTACACCTTC. It specifies CAWSGTSGVTGGYTF.